The 5 T cell receptor beta chains below were found in one sample sequenced in a study of low-dose radiotherapy and immunotherapy resistance in tumors. As for time point: before trial treatment. First-strand cDNA used TRAV- and TRBV-specific primers, covering alpha and beta chains. Amplification of TCRs used a constant-region primer and V-primer adapter for about 21 PCR cycles. One entry per CDR3 protein, called by TCRdb with MiXCR from the reads. The sample holds around 99,000 distinct CDR3 sequences; 9.4% are singletons and the top ten take around 0.93%. The starting material was PBMCs, obtained before treatment. These receptors came from a male donor with prostate cancer.

There are many counts of this clonotype. The chain uses TRBV18 and TRBJ1-5, with D possibly being TRBD1 (6 bases). Germline V CDR1 and CDR2: KGHSH, LQKENI. With 4 bases removed from V and 2 bases from J, the gap between germline ends came to 12 bases. This CDR3 has 15 residues. The CDR3 region is CASSQTGNGNQPQHF. CDR3 sequence (DNA): TGTGCCAGCTCACAAACAGGGAATGGCAATCAGCCCCAGCATTTT.

This clonotype occurred many times. CDR3 coding DNA: TGCAGCGTCTCGGGCGGTAGCTCCTACGAGCAGTACTTC. Translation: CSVSGGSSYEQYF. The rearrangement uses TRBV29-1 and TRBJ2-7, with D unclear. V gave up 6 bases and J gave up 0 bases, with 12 bases separating them. The germline gives CDR1 SQVTM, CDR2 ANQGSEA. This CDR3 contains 13 residues.

The chain has TRBV18 and TRBJ2-1; 9 bases fit TRBD2. This CDR3 region has 15 residues. V lost 9 bases and J lost 9; bases outside the gene matches: 15. CDR1 and CDR2 from the germline V gene are KGHSH and LQKENI. This CDR3 is CASSRGRAGRIEQFF. CDR3 in DNA: TGTGCCAGTTCCCGCGGGAGGGCCGGTCGGATTGAGCAGTTCTTC. Together with reference TRBV18 and TRBJ2-1, the CDR3 gives the full variable domain: NAGVMQNPRHLVRRRGQEARLRCSPMKGHSHVYWYRQLPEEGLKFMVYLQKENIIDESGMPKERFSAEFPKEGPSILRIQQVVRGDSAAYFCASSRGRAGRIEQFFGPGTRLTVL.

This clonotype showed up many times. CDR3 coding DNA: TGTGCCAGCAGCATCTCGACAGGAGGGGCCTACGAGCAGTACTTC. It codes for CASSISTGGAYEQYF. The rearrangement uses TRBV7-8 and TRBJ2-7; possibly TRBD1 or TRBD2 for D (6 bases each). The V gene lost 5 bases and the J gene lost 2 bases, with 16 bases spanning the gap. The length of the CDR3 is 15 residues. Germline assignment: CDR1 SGHVS and CDR2 FQNEAQ.

Remarks on this clonotype: A far larger clone is only one base removed, so a read error is likely. The rearrangement joins TRBV4-3 to TRBJ2-5, with D uncertain. CDR3 length: 17 residues. CDR1 LGHNA and CDR2 YSLEER come from the germline V gene. The CDR3, as DNA: TGCGCCAACAGCCAAGCTCCGGGCCGAAGGGATCCAGAGACCCAGTACTTC. Translating gives CANSQAPGRRDPETQYF.